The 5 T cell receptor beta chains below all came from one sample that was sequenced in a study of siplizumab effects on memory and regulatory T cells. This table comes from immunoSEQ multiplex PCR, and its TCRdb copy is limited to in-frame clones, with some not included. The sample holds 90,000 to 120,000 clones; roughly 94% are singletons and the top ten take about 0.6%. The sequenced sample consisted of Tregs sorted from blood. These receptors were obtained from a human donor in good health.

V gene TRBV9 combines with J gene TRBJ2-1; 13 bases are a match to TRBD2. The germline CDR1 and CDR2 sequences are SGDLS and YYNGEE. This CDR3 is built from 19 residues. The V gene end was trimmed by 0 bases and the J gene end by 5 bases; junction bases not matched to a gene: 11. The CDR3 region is CASSVVGTSGISAHNEQFF. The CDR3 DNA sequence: TGTGCCAGCAGCGTAGTTGGGACTAGCGGGATCAGCGCCCACAATGAGCAGTTCTTC.

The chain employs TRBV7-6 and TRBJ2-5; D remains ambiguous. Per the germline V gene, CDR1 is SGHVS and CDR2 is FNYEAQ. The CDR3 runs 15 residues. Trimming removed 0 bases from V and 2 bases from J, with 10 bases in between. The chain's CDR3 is CASSLATLPQETQYF. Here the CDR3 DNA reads TGTGCCAGCAGCTTAGCGACGCTGCCTCAAGAGACCCAGTACTTC.

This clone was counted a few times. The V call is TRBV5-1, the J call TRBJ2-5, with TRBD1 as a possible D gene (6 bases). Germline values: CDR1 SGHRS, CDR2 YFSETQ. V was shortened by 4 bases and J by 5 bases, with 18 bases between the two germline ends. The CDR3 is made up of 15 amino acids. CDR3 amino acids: CASSTIGQFAETQYF. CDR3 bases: TGCGCCAGCAGCACTATAGGACAGTTCGCCGAGACCCAGTACTTC.

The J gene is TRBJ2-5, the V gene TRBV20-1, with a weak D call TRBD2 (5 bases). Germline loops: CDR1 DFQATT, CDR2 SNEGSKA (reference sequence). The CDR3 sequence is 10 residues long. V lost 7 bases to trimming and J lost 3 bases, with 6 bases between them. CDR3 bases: TGCAGTGGGGAGAAAGAGACCCAGTACTTC. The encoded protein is CSGEKETQYF.

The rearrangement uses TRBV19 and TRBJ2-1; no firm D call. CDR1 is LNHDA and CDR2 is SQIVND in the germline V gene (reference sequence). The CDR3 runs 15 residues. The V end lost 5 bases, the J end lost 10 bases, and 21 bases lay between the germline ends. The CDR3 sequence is CASSGQKGPLIEQFF. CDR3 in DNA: TGTGCCAGTAGTGGCCAAAAAGGTCCCTTAATCGAGCAGTTCTTC.